A selection of T cell receptor beta chains follows, all from one sample in a study of blood T cell repertoires in COVID-19. Sequencing used immunoSEQ multiplex PCR; TCRdb keeps in-frame clones, though not all of them. This repertoire shows about 200,000 clones, 65% to 85% found once; its top ten account for around 7%. The sample comprised PBMCs or T cells enriched from blood (not recorded which). The receptor set was obtained from a middle-aged man who had recovered from COVID-19. The CDR3 runs from the conserved cysteine through the conserved F or W. The D gene is left open where the match is weak. Some rows mark clone size as missing; the rest say once, few, many or name a class of expanded clone.

j_call: TRBJ1-5; clone_size: -; d_call: TRBD1; v_call: TRBV3-1/TRBV3-2; cdr3_nt: TGTGCCAGCAGTGGCAGGGGGCATTATCAGCCCCAGCATTTT; cdr3_aa: CASSGRGHYQPQHF
j_call: TRBJ2-7; clone_size: -; d_call: TRBD2; v_call: TRBV2; cdr3_nt: TGTGCCAGCAGGCGGGGGGCCGGCGACGAGCAGTACTTC; cdr3_aa: CASRRGAGDEQYF
j_call: TRBJ1-1; clone_size: -; d_call: -; v_call: TRBV6-5; cdr3_nt: TGTGCCAGCAGTTCCCGTTTGGGAGGGATCAACACTGAAGCTTTCTTT; cdr3_aa: CASSSRLGGINTEAFF
j_call: TRBJ2-2; clone_size: -; d_call: TRBD1; v_call: TRBV18; cdr3_nt: TGTGCCAGCTCACCGGGACAGGGCTCAATAACCGGGGAGCTGTTTTTT; cdr3_aa: CASSPGQGSITGELFF
j_call: TRBJ1-2; clone_size: -; d_call: -; v_call: TRBV7-9; cdr3_nt: TGTGCCAGCAGCTCCTACAGTCTGGGCTACACCTTC; cdr3_aa: CASSSYSLGYTF
j_call: TRBJ1-2; clone_size: -; d_call: TRBD1; v_call: TRBV11-2; cdr3_nt: TGTGCCAGCAGCCAGGGACAGAACTATGGCTACACCTTC; cdr3_aa: CASSQGQNYGYTF
j_call: TRBJ1-2; clone_size: -; d_call: -; v_call: TRBV4-2; cdr3_nt: TGTGCCAGCAGCCAAGGATCCTCCGGGGACTATGGCTACACCTTC; cdr3_aa: CASSQGSSGDYGYTF
j_call: TRBJ1-2; clone_size: -; d_call: -; v_call: TRBV28; cdr3_nt: TGTGCCAGCAGTTTACCGACAGTTTCCCACACCTTC; cdr3_aa: CASSLPTVSHTF
j_call: TRBJ1-1; clone_size: -; d_call: -; v_call: TRBV11-2; cdr3_nt: TGTGCCAGCAGCTTGGGCCGAACGACGGCTTTCTTT; cdr3_aa: CASSLGRTTAFF
j_call: TRBJ2-7; clone_size: -; d_call: -; v_call: TRBV7-2; cdr3_nt: TGTGCCAGCAGCTTAGGAGCCCACGAGCAGTACTTC; cdr3_aa: CASSLGAHEQYF
j_call: TRBJ2-1; clone_size: few; d_call: -; v_call: TRBV2; cdr3_nt: TGTGCCAGCAGTCCGTACAGGGGAGGCTCCTACAATGAGCAGTTCTTC; cdr3_aa: CASSPYRGGSYNEQFF
j_call: TRBJ2-1; clone_size: -; d_call: TRBD1; v_call: TRBV15; cdr3_nt: TGTGCCACCAGCAGGGGGACAGGTCCCTACAATGAGCAGTTCTTC; cdr3_aa: CATSRGTGPYNEQFF
j_call: TRBJ1-4; clone_size: -; d_call: -; v_call: TRBV6-5; cdr3_nt: TGTGCCAGCAGTTACTCCGCCAGGGTTGAAAAACTGTTTTTT; cdr3_aa: CASSYSARVEKLFF
j_call: TRBJ2-7; clone_size: -; d_call: -; v_call: TRBV28; cdr3_nt: TGTGCCAGCAGTTTAGCCGGGTTCGAGCAGTACTTC; cdr3_aa: CASSLAGFEQYF
j_call: TRBJ2-2; clone_size: -; d_call: -; v_call: TRBV2; cdr3_nt: TGTGCCAGCAGTGAAGCGTTCTGGGGGCTTCAGACGAACACCGGGGAGCTGTTTTTT; cdr3_aa: CASSEAFWGLQTNTGELFF
j_call: TRBJ1-3; clone_size: -; d_call: -; v_call: TRBV4-1; cdr3_nt: TGCGCCAGCAGCCAACTTAGCAGTGGCGGAAACACCATATATTTT; cdr3_aa: CASSQLSSGGNTIYF
j_call: TRBJ1-4; clone_size: -; d_call: -; v_call: TRBV7-8; cdr3_nt: TGTGCCAGCAGCTTATACAGGGTATCTAATGAAAAACTGTTTTTT; cdr3_aa: CASSLYRVSNEKLFF
j_call: TRBJ1-2; clone_size: -; d_call: TRBD1; v_call: TRBV25-1; cdr3_nt: TGTGCCAGCAGGGACAGGGCATTCTACACCTTC; cdr3_aa: CASRDRAFYTF
j_call: TRBJ2-1; clone_size: -; d_call: TRBD2; v_call: TRBV15; cdr3_nt: TGTGCCACCAGCAGAGTACTAGCGGGGGGGCCCAGCGAGCAGTTCTTC; cdr3_aa: CATSRVLAGGPSEQFF
j_call: TRBJ2-3; clone_size: -; d_call: TRBD2; v_call: TRBV10-3; cdr3_nt: TGTGCCATCAGTCCGGGGGGGAGCACAGATACGCAGTATTTT; cdr3_aa: CAISPGGSTDTQYF
j_call: TRBJ1-1; clone_size: -; d_call: -; v_call: TRBV5-5; cdr3_nt: TGTGCCAGCAGCAGAGCGATAGCGGGCAACACTGAAGCTTTCTTT; cdr3_aa: CASSRAIAGNTEAFF
j_call: TRBJ2-2; clone_size: -; d_call: -; v_call: TRBV5-4; cdr3_nt: TGTGCCAGCAGCGGGGACAACAACACCGGGGAGCTGTTTTTT; cdr3_aa: CASSGDNNTGELFF
j_call: TRBJ1-2; clone_size: -; d_call: -; v_call: TRBV28; cdr3_nt: TGTGCCAGCAAGGGACATCTAGGCCAGCAGCAATATGGCTACACCTTC; cdr3_aa: CASKGHLGQQQYGYTF
j_call: TRBJ1-5; clone_size: -; d_call: -; v_call: TRBV28; cdr3_nt: TGTGCCAGCATTCCCGGAGCTTATAGCAATCAGCCCCAGCATTTT; cdr3_aa: CASIPGAYSNQPQHF
j_call: TRBJ2-2; clone_size: few; d_call: TRBD2; v_call: TRBV7-9; cdr3_nt: TGTGCCAGCAGCTTAGCTCGTAGCGGGGGGGCCACCGGGGAGCTGTTTTTT; cdr3_aa: CASSLARSGGATGELFF
j_call: TRBJ1-2; clone_size: -; d_call: TRBD1; v_call: TRBV4-3; cdr3_nt: TGCGCCAGCAGCCAAGCGTACCGGGACAGGGACGGCGGCTACACCTTC; cdr3_aa: CASSQAYRDRDGGYTF
j_call: TRBJ1-5; clone_size: -; d_call: -; v_call: TRBV7-9; cdr3_nt: TGTGCCAGCAGCTCCCAAACAGGTCTGCCCCAGCATTTT; cdr3_aa: CASSSQTGLPQHF
j_call: TRBJ1-4; clone_size: -; d_call: TRBD1; v_call: TRBV5-4; cdr3_nt: TGTGCCAGCAGCTCCGGACAGGCAGGGGGTAATGAAAAACTGTTTTTT; cdr3_aa: CASSSGQAGGNEKLFF